The present T cell receptor beta chain was sequenced within a study of T cells after yellow fever vaccination. Findings and limits, study-wide: A small share of clonotypes appeared in both CD4 and CD8 compartments. Peak timing came faster in the weaker secondary response, day 5 versus 15. Reappearance after the booster was seen for most primary-vaccination clones, at 95% to 97% CD4 and around 90% CD8.

The V gene end was trimmed by 6 bases and the J gene end by 6 bases; junction bases not matched to a gene: 6. The CDR3 length is 15 residues. Note on this clonotype: What it recognizes is unknown.

The authors made TCR cDNA by 5'RACE template switching, adding a universal primer site and UMIs. In TCRdb, the 5' RACE reads were re-called with MiXCR into one record per CDR3 protein. The profile shows 600,000 to 750,000 distinct CDR3 sequences, about 12% of them singletons. This specimen consisted of PBMCs, obtained on the day of the yellow fever booster vaccination. This sequence originates from a man aged 30 to 45 who received the YFV17D yellow fever vaccine. The genes are TRBV12-3 or TRBV12-4 and TRBJ2-2, with TRBD2 matching over 11 bases. The CDR3 DNA follows: TGTGCCAGCAGCCGAGTACTAGCGGGAGCCGGGGAGCTGTTTTTT. Protein: CASSRVLAGAGELFF.